This T cell receptor (beta chain) was profiled in a study of regulatory T cells in long-lasting Graves disease. Library construction for TCR beta used iRepertoire HTBI primers and Arm-PCR of CDR3 regions. TCRdb passed the multiplex PCR reads through MiXCR, listing each CDR3 protein once. The data show about 420,000 distinct CDR3 sequences, with 16% seen just once and about 23% held by the top ten. CDR1 is SQVTM and CDR2 is ANQGSEA in the germline V gene. V was shortened by 3 bases and J by 3 bases, with 14 bases between the two germline ends. The CDR3 is 14 amino acids. As concerns this clonotype: One base away lies a much larger clone, so this may be a sequencing read error.

Time point in this sample: newly diagnosed GD, antithyroid drugs for less than 3 months. PBMC-derived RNA was used for the TCR library. The same data also contributed to another study, on T cells in Graves' hyperthyroidism and ophthalmopathy. From that paper: With the HTBI primer set, the TCR CDR3 went through a first round of RT-PCR.

The receptor's source is a woman under 30 with Graves disease. The specimen comprised peripheral blood mononuclear cells (PBMCs), sampled at new diagnosis, from a patient treated with antithyroid drugs. This chain joins TRBV29-1 and TRBJ1-2, with unresolved D. In DNA form, the CDR3 reads TGCAGCGTTGATGTGGCATCTTCTGACTATGGCTACACCTTC. It encodes CSVDVASSDYGYTF.